The next 23 T cell receptor beta chains were all read from a single sample in a study of regulatory T cells in long-lasting Graves disease. The authors built TCR beta libraries using iRepertoire HTBI primers and Arm-PCR of CDR3 regions. TCRdb processed the multiplex PCR reads anew with MiXCR; each CDR3 protein has one entry. The table lists some 370,000 distinct CDR3 sequences, roughly 10% of them singletons. Documented time point: newly diagnosed GD, antithyroid drugs for less than 3 months. There was RNA extracted from PBMCs, and the TCR library was made from it. Separately, the same data were catalogued under a study of T cells in Graves' hyperthyroidism and ophthalmopathy.

Sequencing used peripheral blood mononuclear cells (PBMCs), obtained at new diagnosis, from a patient treated with antithyroid drugs. The origin of the receptors is a woman under 30 with Graves disease.

The chain joins TRBV12-3 or TRBV12-4 to TRBJ1-2; tentatively, D is TRBD1 (5 bases). The V end lost 6 bases, the J end lost 2 bases, and 19 bases lay between the germline ends. The CDR3 covers 16 residues. Here the CDR3 DNA reads TGTGCCAGCAGCCCCCGGGCGGGAGGGGAAAACTATGGCTACACCTTC. Amino acids: CASSPRAGGENYGYTF.

This clonotype was seen repeatedly, ten times or more. The rearrangement links TRBV29-1 to TRBJ2-1; 7 bases agree with TRBD2. The CDR3 loop spans 14 amino acids. J gave up 5 bases and V 4 bases, and 8 bases lay outside the gene matches. CDR1 is SQVTM, CDR2 ANQGSEA, per germline. CDR3: CSVGISGNHNEQFF. DNA for the CDR3: TGCAGCGTTGGCATCAGCGGGAACCACAATGAGCAGTTCTTC.

This clonotype was seen only a few times. The chain uses TRBV3-1 and TRBJ1-3, with D perhaps TRBD1 (5 bases). Trimming cost V 2 bases and J 1 base, with 30 bases left between them. Looked up from germline, CDR1 is LGHDT and CDR2 is YNNKEL (reference sequence). This CDR3 has 22 residues. CDR3 protein: CASSQSPGSGGTVKPSGNTIYF. The CDR3 bases are TGTGCCAGCAGCCAAAGTCCGGGGTCCGGGGGGACCGTAAAGCCATCTGGAAACACCATATATTTT.

With regard to this clonotype: This could be a read error, since a much larger clone is one nucleotide away. The chain employs TRBV5-5 and TRBJ2-7; D is unclear. Trimming shortened V by 1 base and J by 0 bases, and 11 bases separated the two germline ends. There are 15 residues in the CDR3. Germline CDR1 SGHKS, CDR2 YYEKEE (reference sequence). The CDR3 DNA reads TGTGCCAGCAGCTTGATTGCGCAGAGCTCCTACGAGCAGTACGTC. Its translation is CASSLIAQSSYEQYV.

This clonotype was found many times. The chain links TRBV19 to TRBJ1-2; D may be TRBD1 (6 bases). Germline CDR1 is LNHDA and CDR2 is SQIVND (reference sequence). This CDR3 spans 15 amino acids. V was shortened by 7 bases and J by 5 bases, with 20 bases between the two germline ends. The CDR3 region is CASKSGQTDLYGYTF. The CDR3 DNA follows: TGTGCCAGTAAATCCGGACAGACAGACCTATATGGCTACACCTTC.

This rearrangement joins TRBV19 to TRBJ2-5, with TRBD2 matching 10 bases. Trimming at V came to 2 bases and at J to 1 base, leaving 4 bases not matched to a gene. The CDR3 has 16 amino acids. From germline, CDR1 is LNHDA and CDR2 SQIVND (reference sequence). The CDR3 DNA reads TGTGCCAGTAGTATAAAGCTAGCGGGGGCCCAAGAGACCCAGTACTTC. Protein product: CASSIKLAGAQETQYF.

DNA for the CDR3: TGTGCCAGCAGGCACCGGGACCTAGGGGATGGGCCCCAGCATTTT. Protein sequence: CASRHRDLGDGPQHF. The chain has TRBV12-3 or TRBV12-4 and TRBJ1-5, with D maybe TRBD1 (5 bases). This CDR3 is 15 amino acids long. V was trimmed by 6 bases and J by 9 bases, leaving 21 bases between them.

This clonotype was observed once. CDR3 amino acids: CASRPPDRGPNYGYTF. The CDR3 DNA follows: TGTGCCAGCCGACCTCCGGACAGGGGGCCAAACTATGGCTACACCTTC. This chain joins TRBV12-3 or TRBV12-4 and TRBJ1-2, with 11 bases identical to TRBD1. The J segment lost 2 bases and the V segment lost 8 bases, leaving 10 bases of the junction unmatched. The CDR3 has 16 amino acids.

The chain couples TRBV7-9 to TRBJ2-7; the match to TRBD2 covers 8 bases. Per the germline V gene, CDR1 is SEHNR and CDR2 is FQNEAQ (reference sequence). This CDR3 is 13 amino acids long. After removal of 6 bases from V and 2 bases from J, the junction contained 3 bases not matched to a gene. In DNA, the CDR3 is TGTGCCAGCAGACGGGAGGGGGCCTACGAGCAGTACGTC. Residues: CASRREGAYEQYV.

The rearrangement joins TRBV4-2 to TRBJ1-4; D ambiguous. V was pared by 0 bases and J by 1 base, with 6 bases between. This CDR3 spans 15 amino acids. Germline V lookup: CDR1 LGHNA, CDR2 YNFKEQ. The CDR3 DNA sequence: TGTGCCAGCAGCCAAGAAGTGGGAACTAATGAAAAACTGTTTTTT. Its translation: CASSQEVGTNEKLFF.

This clonotype was observed at least ten times. This chain joins TRBV18 and TRBJ2-7; D not resolved. CDR1 and CDR2 from the germline V gene are KGHSH and LQKENI. The V end was cut by 4 bases, the J end by 2 bases, with 9 bases between. The CDR3 has 13 residues. CDR3 DNA sequence: TGTGCCAGCTCACTACGCCTGGCCTACGAGCAGTACGTC. This encodes CASSLRLAYEQYV.

This clonotype was seen repeatedly, ten times or more. The rearrangement joins TRBV12-5 to TRBJ2-1, with 10 bases lining up with TRBD2. The CDR3 runs 17 residues. CDR1 is LGHNT, CDR2 FRNRAP, per germline. J was trimmed by 4 bases and V by 7 bases; bases with no gene match: 13. Here the CDR3 DNA reads TGTGCTAGTGCCCCAGGCGGGAGCGGGAGGGAATACAATGAGCAGTTCTTC. The encoded protein is CASAPGGSGREYNEQFF.

This clonotype was observed at least ten times. V usage is TRBV29-1 and J usage is TRBJ2-7; D is ambiguous. The CDR3 loop spans 13 amino acids. The germline V and J ends were trimmed by 2 bases and 0 bases, with 8 bases remaining between them. CDR1 and CDR2 from the germline V gene are SQVTM and ANQGSEA. In DNA form, the CDR3 reads TGCAGCGTTGAATTAGCTTTCTCCTACGAGCAGTACTTC. Translation gives CSVELAFSYEQYF.

About this clonotype itself: Just one base apart from a much larger clone, this may be a read error. The rearrangement links TRBV3-1 to TRBJ1-1; tentatively, D is TRBD1 (6 bases). The CDR3 consists of 15 residues. With 4 bases removed from V and 6 bases from J, the gap between germline ends came to 18 bases. The germline V gene has CDR1 LGHDT and CDR2 YNNKEL (reference sequence). This CDR3 reads CASSPKHPGQPEAFF. CDR3 nucleotides: TGTGCCAGCAGCCCCAAGCACCCAGGACAGCCTGAAGCTTTCTTT.

This clonotype occurred many times. The chain couples TRBV27 to TRBJ1-5; 8 nucleotides agree with TRBD1. CDR3 length: 17 residues. The J segment lost 3 bases and the V segment lost 9 bases, leaving 16 bases of the junction unmatched. Per germline, CDR1 MNHEY and CDR2 SMNVEV (reference sequence). Written as DNA, the CDR3 is TGTGCCAGTTCACCGGGCGGGACAGGCCTTCTCAATCAGCCCCAGCATTTT. It yields the protein CASSPGGTGLLNQPQHF.

This clonotype was counted many times. CDR3: CSAKRGHDNQPQHF. The CDR3 DNA reads as TGCAGTGCTAAGCGGGGGCATGACAATCAGCCCCAGCATTTT. The chain employs TRBV20-1 and TRBJ1-5; a possible D gene is TRBD1 (6 bases). The V end was cut by 4 bases, the J end by 3 bases, with 13 bases between. Germline V lookup: CDR1 DFQATT, CDR2 SNEGSKA (reference sequence). The CDR3 loop spans 14 amino acids.

The table lists this clonotype with a few counts. The chain has TRBV10-1 and TRBJ2-2; the D is unclear. Trimming took off 6 bases at V and 4 bases at J, with 9 bases between the two ends. The CDR3 is 13 amino acids. Germline CDR1 is WNHNN and CDR2 is SYGVQD (reference sequence). CDR3 coding DNA: TGCGCCAGCAGCGGAGCGAGCACCGGGGAGCTGTTTTTT. Amino acids: CASSGASTGELFF.

This clonotype has more than one count but fewer than ten. The rearrangement links TRBV28 to TRBJ1-2; tentative D call: TRBD1 (6 bases). Deletions cut 7 bases from V and 4 bases from J, with 25 bases between. Germline V gives CDR1 MDHEN, CDR2 SYDVKM. The CDR3 runs 17 residues. CDR3 nucleotides: TGTGCCAGCATGAAGGTTACCGGGACACCCTTTGGCTATGGCTACACCTTC. It is translated as CASMKVTGTPFGYGYTF.

This rearrangement joins TRBV30 to TRBJ2-7; 10 nucleotides agree with TRBD1. Looked up from germline, CDR1 is GTSNPN and CDR2 is SVGIG (reference sequence). CDR3 length equals 15 residues. V lost 3 bases to trimming and J lost 6 bases; unmatched junction nucleotides: 11. The CDR3 sequence is CAWSSPGTGVLEQYF. CDR3 nucleotides: TGTGCCTGGAGCTCCCCCGGGACAGGGGTTCTCGAGCAGTACTTC.

This clonotype was observed a few times. This sequence joins TRBV5-1 and TRBJ2-1; 11 nucleotides align to TRBD1. CDR3 size: 19 residues. With V trimmed by 3 bases and J by 0 bases, 11 bases remained unmatched. CDR1 is SGHRS and CDR2 is YFSETQ in the germline V gene. This CDR3 reads CASSWTGGGFHSSYNEQFF. CDR3 bases: TGCGCCAGCAGCTGGACAGGGGGCGGGTTTCATTCCTCCTACAATGAGCAGTTCTTC.

This clonotype was found many times. V gene TRBV20-1 combines with J gene TRBJ2-1; 14 bases are shared with TRBD2. CDR3 length: 13 residues. J lost 8 bases, V lost 6 bases, and 3 bases had no gene match. Germline V lookup: CDR1 DFQATT, CDR2 SNEGSKA (reference sequence). DNA for the CDR3: TGCAGTGCCACGGGACTAGCGGGGGATGAGCAGTTCTTC. This gives the protein CSATGLAGDEQFF.

The sample holds many counts of this clonotype. The CDR3, as DNA: TGTGCCAGCAGACAAAATACCCTGTTTTTT. The encoded protein is CASRQNTLFF. This sequence joins TRBV28 and TRBJ1-4, with D uncertain. This CDR3 spans 10 amino acids. Trimming removed 6 bases from V and 14 bases from J, with 10 bases in between. From germline, CDR1 is MDHEN and CDR2 SYDVKM.

The sample holds a few counts of this clonotype. The chain couples TRBV29-1 to TRBJ2-7, with D possibly being TRBD2 (5 bases). The length of the CDR3 is 13 residues. The germline V and J ends were trimmed by 4 bases and 3 bases, with 13 bases remaining between them. CDR1 SQVTM and CDR2 ANQGSEA come from the germline V gene. The CDR3 region is CSVGTDSIYEQYF. Here the CDR3 DNA reads TGCAGCGTTGGAACGGACTCCATCTACGAGCAGTACTTC.